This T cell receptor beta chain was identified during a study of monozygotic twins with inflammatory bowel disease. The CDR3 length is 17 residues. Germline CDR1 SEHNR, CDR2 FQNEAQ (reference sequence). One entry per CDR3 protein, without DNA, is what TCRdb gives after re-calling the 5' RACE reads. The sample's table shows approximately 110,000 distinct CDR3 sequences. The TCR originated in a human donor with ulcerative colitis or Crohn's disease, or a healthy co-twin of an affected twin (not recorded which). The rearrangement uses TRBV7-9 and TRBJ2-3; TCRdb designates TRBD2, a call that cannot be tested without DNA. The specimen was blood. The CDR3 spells CASSSRLAGDPTDTQYF.